Listed below are T cell receptor beta chains from one sample, sequenced in a study of T cell changes during pregnancy in multiple sclerosis. Data came from immunoSEQ multiplex PCR; TCRdb stores just in-frame clones and leaves some out. This table has under 65,000 clones, 92% appearing once. The sample was CD4+ T cells from peripheral blood mononuclear cells, taken after pregnancy. Source of these receptors: a female donor with multiple sclerosis, enrolled in a pregnancy study. Both conserved end residues are part of each CDR3. D genes are given only for firm matches. Not every row has a clone size; where given, it reads once, few, many or a size class.

TRBV4-3	TRBJ1-2	TRBD1	15	few	CASSQDQGADYGYTF	TGCGCCAGCAGCCAAGATCAGGGGGCGGACTATGGCTACACCTTC
TRBV10-3	TRBJ1-2	TRBD1	14	NA	CAISAPDRGLGYTF	TGTGCCATCAGTGCCCCGGACAGGGGGCTGGGCTACACCTTC
TRBV19	TRBJ1-3	TRBD1	14	NA	CASSATGTGNTIYF	TGTGCCAGTAGCGCGACAGGGACTGGAAACACCATATATTTT
TRBV6-5	TRBJ1-4	TRBD1	15	NA	CASSYQGQSNEKLFF	TGTGCCAGCAGTTACCAGGGACAGTCTAATGAAAAACTGTTTTTT
TRBV23-1	TRBJ2-5	NA	11	NA	CASLRRGTQYF	TGCGCCAGTCTACGGAGGGGGACCCAGTACTTC
TRBV5-4	TRBJ2-2	TRBD2	16	NA	CASSLGLAGPGGELFF	TGTGCCAGCAGCTTGGGACTAGCGGGGCCCGGCGGGGAGCTGTTTTTT
TRBV6-5	TRBJ2-7	TRBD1	14	NA	CASSQPGQGYEQYF	TGTGCCAGCAGTCAACCGGGACAGGGCTACGAGCAGTACTTC
TRBV7-9	TRBJ1-5	NA	15	NA	CASSEMGGAGQPQHF	TGTGCCAGCAGCGAAATGGGGGGGGCAGGTCAGCCCCAGCATTTT
TRBV7-3	TRBJ2-5	NA	14	NA	CASSLDWTQETQYF	TGTGCCAGCAGCTTAGATTGGACTCAAGAGACCCAGTACTTC
TRBV10-2	TRBJ2-5	TRBD2	12	NA	CASSPGGETQYF	TGCGCCAGCAGTCCGGGAGGGGAGACCCAGTACTTC
TRBV6-6	TRBJ2-7	TRBD1	13	NA	CASRPGQGDEQYF	TGTGCCAGCAGACCGGGACAGGGTGACGAGCAGTACTTC
TRBV30	TRBJ1-3	NA	14	few	CAWNRVTAGNTIYF	TGTGCCTGGAACCGGGTTACGGCTGGAAACACCATATATTTT
TRBV6-6	TRBJ2-1	TRBD2	11	NA	CASSGGGVQFF	TGTGCCAGCAGCGGGGGAGGGGTGCAGTTCTTC
TRBV6-4	TRBJ1-1	TRBD1	15	NA	CASSPAGTGSSGAFF	TGTGCCAGCAGCCCAGCCGGGACAGGGAGCTCGGGGGCTTTCTTT
TRBV6-5	TRBJ1-6	NA	14	NA	CASSYLGGSSPLHF	TGTGCCAGCAGTTACTTAGGCGGCAGTTCACCCCTCCACTTT
TRBV6-5	TRBJ1-2	NA	14	NA	CASTPYAEGKGYTF	TGTGCCAGCACTCCTTACGCGGAGGGGAAAGGCTACACCTTC
TRBV6-5	TRBJ1-3	NA	15	once	CASSLTGSSGNTIYF	TGTGCCAGCAGCCTCACAGGGTCGTCAGGAAACACCATATATTTT
TRBV18	TRBJ1-6	TRBD1	15	NA	CASSPDAGDRKGIHF	TGTGCCAGCTCACCTGACGCTGGGGACAGGAAAGGAATCCACTTT
TRBV9	TRBJ2-1	TRBD2	14	NA	CASHPLSSGDEQFF	TGTGCCAGCCACCCCTTATCGAGCGGGGATGAGCAGTTCTTC
TRBV29-1	TRBJ2-5	TRBD1	13	once	CSAIPRGKETQYF	TGCAGCGCCATACCCAGGGGGAAAGAGACCCAGTACTTC
TRBV5-1	TRBJ1-2	TRBD1	16	once	CASSSSRTGVNYGYTF	TGCGCCAGCAGCTCGTCCCGGACAGGGGTTAACTATGGCTACACCTTC
TRBV11-2	TRBJ2-4	TRBD1	15	NA	CASSVSQGAKNIQYF	TGTGCCAGCAGCGTATCACAGGGGGCCAAAAACATTCAGTACTTC
TRBV4-1	TRBJ1-3	NA	18	NA	CASSQLILGGVSGNTIYF	TGCGCCAGCAGCCAATTAATACTCGGGGGAGTCTCTGGAAACACCATATATTTT
TRBV7-9	TRBJ1-4	TRBD1	14	NA	CASSLGQGNEKLFF	TGTGCCAGCAGCTTAGGACAGGGGAATGAAAAACTGTTTTTT
TRBV18	TRBJ2-3	TRBD2	14	NA	CASLTSGGTDTQYF	TGTGCCAGCCTGACTAGCGGGGGCACAGATACGCAGTATTTT
TRBV4-3	TRBJ2-2	NA	19	NA	CASSQDALGGRPNTGELFF	TGCGCCAGCAGCCAAGATGCCCTTGGGGGGAGACCGAACACCGGGGAGCTGTTTTTT
TRBV19	TRBJ2-1	TRBD2	12	NA	CASSQRGAEQFF	TGTGCCAGTAGTCAGCGGGGGGCTGAGCAGTTCTTC
TRBV7-2	TRBJ1-1	NA	13	NA	CASSFNQQREAFF	TGTGCCAGCAGCTTTAACCAGCAGCGAGAAGCTTTCTTT
TRBV4-1	TRBJ2-3	TRBD1	17	NA	CASATSGTGRLADTQYF	TGCGCCAGCGCTACTTCCGGGACAGGGAGATTAGCAGATACGCAGTATTTT
TRBV13	TRBJ2-4	NA	13	once	CASSTFRGNIQYF	TGTGCCAGCAGCACTTTTAGGGGGAACATTCAGTACTTC